A selection of T cell receptor beta chains follows, all from one sample in a study of identical twins. TCRdb passed the 5' RACE reads through MiXCR, listing each CDR3 protein once. The table includes about 660,000 distinct CDR3 sequences, over 8.5% detected once. These data are also associated with another study on yellow fever vaccine responses in identical twins.

Sequencing input: PBMCs. The source of these receptors is a woman aged 18 to 35 in good health. CDR3s include the opening cysteine and the closing phenylalanine or tryptophan. The D gene is left open where the match is weak. Expanded clones get a size class; other rows say once, few or many, or leave the size out.

j_gene	v_gene	abundance	d_gene	CDR3aa	CDR3nt
TRBJ2-7	TRBV19	NA	TRBD1	CASSITTGGLYEQYF	TGTGCCAGTAGTATCACGACAGGGGGCCTCTACGAGCAGTACTTC
TRBJ2-2	TRBV15	NA	NA	CATSIVGLLNTGELFF	TGTGCCACCAGCATTGTGGGTCTCCTGAACACCGGGGAGCTGTTTTTT
TRBJ2-1	TRBV6-2/TRBV6-3	few	NA	CASSYVNNEQFF	TGTGCCAGCAGTTACGTGAACAATGAGCAGTTCTTC
TRBJ2-5	TRBV7-2	NA	TRBD2	CASSFNPGGETQYF	TGTGCCAGCAGCTTCAATCCGGGAGGGGAGACCCAGTACTTC
TRBJ2-1	TRBV28	NA	TRBD2	CASRRLAGGGNEQFF	TGTGCCAGCAGGCGACTAGCGGGAGGGGGCAATGAGCAGTTCTTC
TRBJ2-7	TRBV7-9	many	NA	CASSPNYEQYF	TGTGCCAGCAGCCCAAACTACGAGCAGTACTTC
TRBJ2-7	TRBV7-9	few	NA	CASSFSPQGEQYF	TGTGCCAGCAGCTTTTCACCACAAGGCGAGCAGTACTTC
TRBJ1-1	TRBV6-5	few	NA	CATCRGDQAFF	TGTGCCACCTGTCGGGGGGATCAAGCTTTCTTT
TRBJ1-1	TRBV7-9	few	NA	CASSNRQEPNTEAFF	TGTGCCAGCAGCAACCGACAGGAACCAAACACTGAAGCTTTCTTT
TRBJ2-7	TRBV15	NA	NA	CATSRRDSYEQYF	TGTGCCACCAGCAGACGTGACTCCTACGAGCAGTACTTC
TRBJ2-1	TRBV6-1	NA	NA	CASEISGGSGFEQFF	TGTGCGAGCGAGATCTCCGGAGGTTCGGGATTTGAGCAGTTCTTC
TRBJ2-7	TRBV9	NA	TRBD2	CASSVGGGGTYEQYF	TGTGCCAGCAGCGTAGGGGGGGGAGGGACGTACGAGCAGTACTTC
TRBJ2-5	TRBV11-2	many	NA	CASSLGWGQETQYF	TGTGCCAGCAGCTTAGGTTGGGGCCAAGAGACCCAGTACTTC
TRBJ1-2	TRBV6-5	many	NA	CASSYSGLINYGYTF	TGTGCCAGCAGTTACTCAGGACTGATTAACTATGGCTACACCTTC
TRBJ1-5	TRBV15	few	NA	CATSRDSGYTQPQHF	TGTGCCACCAGCAGAGATTCAGGGTATACGCAGCCCCAGCATTTT
TRBJ2-1	TRBV3-1	few	TRBD2	CASSQVNSGGLRNEQFF	TGTGCCAGCAGCCAAGTGAATAGCGGGGGGCTACGGAATGAGCAGTTCTTC
TRBJ2-1	TRBV12-3/TRBV12-4	NA	NA	CASSSVPGNEQFF	TGTGCCAGCAGTTCAGTGCCTGGTAATGAGCAGTTCTTC
TRBJ2-1	TRBV12-3/TRBV12-4	many	NA	CASRPGQTPYNEQFF	TGTGCCAGCAGACCAGGGCAAACCCCCTACAATGAGCAGTTCTTC
TRBJ2-2	TRBV20-1	NA	TRBD1	CSARDPTGTANTGELFF	TGCAGTGCTAGAGATCCCACCGGGACAGCGAACACCGGGGAGCTGTTTTTT
TRBJ2-1	TRBV4-3	many	NA	CASSQDPGITYNEQFF	TGCGCCAGCAGCCAAGATCCGGGAATAACGTACAATGAGCAGTTCTTC
TRBJ2-1	TRBV6-2/TRBV6-3	many	TRBD2	CASSYPAGGGLDEQFF	TGTGCCAGCAGTTACCCCGCGGGAGGGGGATTGGATGAGCAGTTCTTC
TRBJ2-3	TRBV5-1	few	TRBD2	CASSHTSVLTDTQYF	TGCGCCAGCAGCCATACTAGCGTACTCACAGATACGCAGTATTTT
TRBJ2-5	TRBV6-6	NA	NA	CASSRGFQETQYF	TGTGCCAGCAGCCGGGGGTTCCAAGAGACCCAGTACTTC
TRBJ1-2	TRBV7-9	NA	TRBD1	CASSFGQGTNYGYTF	TGTGCCAGCAGCTTTGGACAGGGGACTAACTATGGCTACACCTTC
TRBJ2-4	TRBV12-3/TRBV12-4	NA	NA	CASSTRGLAKNIQYF	TGTGCCAGCAGCACCAGGGGACTAGCCAAAAACATTCAGTACTTC
TRBJ2-5	TRBV7-8	NA	TRBD2	CASSLVSGPGGTQYF	TGTGCCAGCAGCTTAGTTAGCGGACCGGGGGGGACCCAGTACTTC
TRBJ2-7	TRBV6-2/TRBV6-3	few	NA	CASTPLEGSGEQYF	TGTGCCAGCACCCCATTGGAGGGATCGGGCGAGCAGTACTTC
TRBJ2-5	TRBV12-3/TRBV12-4	many	NA	CASSLWQGETQYF	TGTGCCAGCAGTTTATGGCAGGGAGAGACCCAGTACTTC
TRBJ1-1	TRBV12-3/TRBV12-4	few	NA	CASSQAETEAFF	TGTGCCAGCAGTCAAGCAGAGACTGAAGCTTTCTTT
TRBJ2-3	TRBV20-1	NA	NA	CSARDLALARVTDTQYF	TGCAGTGCTAGAGACCTGGCTCTAGCGCGGGTCACAGATACGCAGTATTTT
TRBJ2-7	TRBV29-1	once	TRBD2	CSVSGTSGRTEQYF	TGCAGCGTCAGTGGGACTAGCGGGAGGACCGAGCAGTACTTC
TRBJ2-3	TRBV20-1	NA	NA	CRFLVTGGTDTQYF	TGCAGATTCCTAGTAACGGGGGGCACAGATACGCAGTATTTT
TRBJ2-2	TRBV5-1	few	NA	CASSPTGKGTGELFF	TGCGCCAGCAGCCCCACGGGAAAGGGGACCGGGGAGCTGTTTTTT
TRBJ2-3	TRBV6-1	few	TRBD1	CASRNRGFSTDTQYF	TGTGCCAGCAGGAACAGGGGCTTTAGCACAGATACGCAGTATTTT
TRBJ2-1	TRBV20-1	few	TRBD2	CSAIQPRAGRNEQFF	TGCAGTGCTATTCAACCGAGGGCCGGGAGGAATGAGCAGTTCTTC
TRBJ2-5	TRBV2	few	TRBD1	CASKDRGGQETQYF	TGTGCCAGCAAGGACAGGGGGGGGCAAGAGACCCAGTACTTC
TRBJ2-7	TRBV7-9	NA	NA	CASGISGRAYEQYF	TGTGCCAGCGGTATTTCCGGCCGGGCCTACGAGCAGTACTTC
TRBJ2-5	TRBV20-1	few	NA	CSARGSLQETQYF	TGCAGTGCTAGAGGCAGCTTACAAGAGACCCAGTACTTC
TRBJ2-7	TRBV6-1	NA	TRBD1	CASSRLSGTGLYEQYF	TGTGCCAGCAGTCGACTTTCCGGGACAGGTCTCTACGAGCAGTACTTC
TRBJ1-4	TRBV6-1	few	NA	CASSGDTGGEKLFF	TGTGCCAGCAGTGGGGACACGGGCGGCGAAAAACTGTTTTTT
TRBJ2-7	TRBV3-1	many	NA	CASSQDRIRAGEQYF	TGTGCCAGCAGCCAAGATAGGATCAGGGCGGGCGAGCAGTACTTC
TRBJ2-1	TRBV29-1	few	TRBD2	CSVEGTSGSLNEQFF	TGCAGCGTTGAAGGGACTAGCGGGAGTCTGAATGAGCAGTTCTTC
TRBJ2-1	TRBV6-5	NA	TRBD2	CASSSSSGVSYNEQFF	TGTGCCAGCAGCTCCTCTAGCGGGGTCTCCTACAATGAGCAGTTCTTC
TRBJ2-7	TRBV6-1	few	TRBD1	CASSTNRGSSYEQYF	TGTGCCAGCAGTACCAACAGGGGGAGCTCCTACGAGCAGTACTTC
TRBJ1-2	TRBV7-9	NA	NA	CASSLRGDGYGYTF	TGTGCCAGCAGCTTAAGAGGGGATGGCTATGGCTACACCTTC
TRBJ2-3	TRBV6-5	NA	NA	CASSYSDKSTDTQYF	TGTGCCAGCAGTTACTCAGATAAGAGCACAGATACGCAGTATTTT
TRBJ2-2	TRBV2	few	TRBD2	CAGTPKSGRAAGELFF	TGTGCCGGAACCCCAAAAAGCGGGAGGGCCGCCGGGGAGCTGTTTTTT
TRBJ2-3	TRBV6-1	few	TRBD1	CASSAPGTGNTDTQYF	TGTGCCAGCAGTGCTCCCGGGACAGGGAACACAGATACGCAGTATTTT
TRBJ2-5	TRBV15	NA	TRBD2	CATSRDPLAGGQETQYF	TGTGCCACCAGCAGAGACCCACTAGCGGGGGGCCAAGAGACCCAGTACTTC
TRBJ2-1	TRBV7-2	many	TRBD1	CASSRQGTYNEQFF	TGTGCCAGCAGCCGACAGGGTACCTACAATGAGCAGTTCTTC
TRBJ2-7	TRBV6-5	NA	NA	CASSYSGAPYEQYF	TGTGCCAGCAGTTACTCAGGGGCGCCCTACGAGCAGTACTTC
TRBJ2-1	TRBV5-1	few	TRBD2	CASSLARGLLEQFF	TGCGCCAGCAGCTTGGCAAGGGGACTACTAGAGCAGTTCTTC
TRBJ2-1	TRBV29-1	many	NA	CSVYPPGIYNEQFF	TGCAGCGTTTACCCCCCAGGGATCTACAATGAGCAGTTCTTC